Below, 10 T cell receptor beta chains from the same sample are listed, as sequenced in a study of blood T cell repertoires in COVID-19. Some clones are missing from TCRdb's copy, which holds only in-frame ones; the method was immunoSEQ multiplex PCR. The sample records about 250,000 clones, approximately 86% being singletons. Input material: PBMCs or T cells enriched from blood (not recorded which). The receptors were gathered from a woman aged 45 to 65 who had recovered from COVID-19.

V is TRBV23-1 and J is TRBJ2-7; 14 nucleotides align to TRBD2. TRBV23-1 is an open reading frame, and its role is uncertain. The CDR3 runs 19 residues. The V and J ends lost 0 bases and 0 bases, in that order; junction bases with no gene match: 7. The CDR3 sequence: CASSQSRLAGGHSSYEQYF. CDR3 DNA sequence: TGCGCCAGCAGTCAATCCCGACTAGCGGGAGGGCATAGCTCCTACGAGCAGTACTTC.

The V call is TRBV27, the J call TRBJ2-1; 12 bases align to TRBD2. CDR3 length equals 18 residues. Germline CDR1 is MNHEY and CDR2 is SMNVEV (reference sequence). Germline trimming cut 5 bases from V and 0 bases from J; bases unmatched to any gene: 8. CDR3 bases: TGTGCCAGCAGTATCCGGACTAGCGGGATGAGCTCCTACAATGAGCAGTTCTTC. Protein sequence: CASSIRTSGMSSYNEQFF.

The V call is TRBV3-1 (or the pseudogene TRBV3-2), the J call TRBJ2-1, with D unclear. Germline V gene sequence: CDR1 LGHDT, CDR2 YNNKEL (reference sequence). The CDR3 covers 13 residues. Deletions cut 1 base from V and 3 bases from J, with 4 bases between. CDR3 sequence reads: CASSQVVYNEQFF. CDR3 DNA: TGTGCCAGCAGCCAAGTAGTCTACAATGAGCAGTTCTTC.

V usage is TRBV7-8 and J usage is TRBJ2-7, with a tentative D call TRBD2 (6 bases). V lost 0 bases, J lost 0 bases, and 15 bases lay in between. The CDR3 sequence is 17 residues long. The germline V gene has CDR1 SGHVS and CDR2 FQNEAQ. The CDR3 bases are TGTGCCAGCAGCTTAGCTTATTTGGGGGGTTCCTCCTACGAGCAGTACTTC. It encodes CASSLAYLGGSSYEQYF.

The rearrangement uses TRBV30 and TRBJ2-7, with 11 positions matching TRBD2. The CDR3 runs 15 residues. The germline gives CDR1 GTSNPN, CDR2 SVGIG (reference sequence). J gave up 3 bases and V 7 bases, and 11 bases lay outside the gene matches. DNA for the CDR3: TGTGCCTTCGTAGCGGGAGGGCATAATAGCTACGAGCAGTACTTC. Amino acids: CAFVAGGHNSYEQYF. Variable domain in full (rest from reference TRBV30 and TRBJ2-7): SQTIHQWPATLVQPVGSPLSLECTVEGTSNPNLYWYRQAAGRGLQLLFYSVGIGQISSEVPQNLSASRPQDRQFILSSKKLLLSDSGFYLCAFVAGGHNSYEQYFGPGTRLTVT.

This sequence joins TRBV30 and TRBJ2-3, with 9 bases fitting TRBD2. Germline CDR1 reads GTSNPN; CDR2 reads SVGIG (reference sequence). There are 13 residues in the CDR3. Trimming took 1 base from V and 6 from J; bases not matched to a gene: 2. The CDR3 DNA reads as TGTGCCTGGAGTGCCGGGACTAGCGATACGCAGTATTTT. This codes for CAWSAGTSDTQYF.

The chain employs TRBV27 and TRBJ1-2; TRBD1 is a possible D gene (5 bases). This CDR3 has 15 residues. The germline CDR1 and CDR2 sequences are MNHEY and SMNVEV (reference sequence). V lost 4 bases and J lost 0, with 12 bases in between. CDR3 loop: CASSSIRQSNYGYTF. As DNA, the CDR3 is TGTGCCAGCAGTTCCATACGACAGTCTAACTATGGCTACACCTTC.

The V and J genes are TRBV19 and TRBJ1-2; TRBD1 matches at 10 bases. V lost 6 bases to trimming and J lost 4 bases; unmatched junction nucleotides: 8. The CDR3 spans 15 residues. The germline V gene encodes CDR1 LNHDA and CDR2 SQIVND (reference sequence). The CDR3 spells CASSAGTGAPYGYTF. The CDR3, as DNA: TGTGCCAGTAGCGCCGGGACAGGGGCCCCCTATGGCTACACCTTC. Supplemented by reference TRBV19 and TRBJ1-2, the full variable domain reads DGGITQSPKYLFRKEGQNVTLSCEQNLNHDAMYWYRQDPGQGLRLIYYSQIVNDFQKGDIAEGYSVSREKKESFPLTVTSAQKNPTAFYLCASSAGTGAPYGYTFGSGTRLTVV.

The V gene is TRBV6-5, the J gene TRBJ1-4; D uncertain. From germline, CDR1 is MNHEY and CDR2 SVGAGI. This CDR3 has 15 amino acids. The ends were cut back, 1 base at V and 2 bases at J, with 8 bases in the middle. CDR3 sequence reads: CASSYLGRTNEKLFF. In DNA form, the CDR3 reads TGTGCCAGCAGTTACTTGGGGAGGACTAATGAAAAACTGTTTTTT.

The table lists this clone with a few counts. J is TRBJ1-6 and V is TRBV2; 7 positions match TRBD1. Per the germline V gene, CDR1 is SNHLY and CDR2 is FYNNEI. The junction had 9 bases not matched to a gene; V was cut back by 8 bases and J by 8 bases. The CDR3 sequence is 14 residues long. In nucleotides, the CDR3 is TGTGCCAGCCAGACAGGGTCTGGGGATTCACCCCTCCACTTT. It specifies CASQTGSGDSPLHF.